This T cell receptor beta chain appears in the sequencing data of a study of beta chain features in type 1 diabetes. Losses at the gene ends were 2 bases for V and 5 bases for J; bases not matched to a gene: 10. The CDR3 totals 16 residues. Per germline, CDR1 MNHEY and CDR2 SVGAGI. As regards this clone: What it binds is not known.

Study-level findings and limits: A moderate, significant TCRB CDR3 shortening appeared in type 1 diabetes across four CD4+ subsets.

Since all of the isolated RNA was reverse transcribed, expressed TCRB transcripts were what got sequenced. Clones were sequenced by immunoSEQ multiplex PCR, and TCRdb holds only the in-frame ones, with some missing. The data contain 630,000 or so clones, over 13% of them singletons. The sequence derives from a man younger than 35 with type 1 diabetes. Sequenced sample: naive CD4+ T cells from blood. The chain links TRBV6-5 to TRBJ2-5; 8 bases line up with TRBD2. In DNA, the CDR3 is TGTGCCAGCAGTTACGATTTCCGGGAGGGCCGGGAGACCCAGTACTTC. It yields the protein CASSYDFREGRETQYF.